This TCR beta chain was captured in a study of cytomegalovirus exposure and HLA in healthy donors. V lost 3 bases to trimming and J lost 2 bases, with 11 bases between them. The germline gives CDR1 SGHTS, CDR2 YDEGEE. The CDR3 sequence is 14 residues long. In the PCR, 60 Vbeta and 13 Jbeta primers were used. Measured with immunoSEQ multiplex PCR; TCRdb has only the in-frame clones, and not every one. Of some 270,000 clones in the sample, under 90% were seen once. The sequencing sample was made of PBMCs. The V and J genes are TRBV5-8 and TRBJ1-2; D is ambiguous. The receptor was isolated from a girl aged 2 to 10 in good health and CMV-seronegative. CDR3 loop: CASSWRPLNYGYTF. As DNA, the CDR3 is TGTGCCAGCAGCTGGAGGCCATTGAACTATGGCTACACCTTC.